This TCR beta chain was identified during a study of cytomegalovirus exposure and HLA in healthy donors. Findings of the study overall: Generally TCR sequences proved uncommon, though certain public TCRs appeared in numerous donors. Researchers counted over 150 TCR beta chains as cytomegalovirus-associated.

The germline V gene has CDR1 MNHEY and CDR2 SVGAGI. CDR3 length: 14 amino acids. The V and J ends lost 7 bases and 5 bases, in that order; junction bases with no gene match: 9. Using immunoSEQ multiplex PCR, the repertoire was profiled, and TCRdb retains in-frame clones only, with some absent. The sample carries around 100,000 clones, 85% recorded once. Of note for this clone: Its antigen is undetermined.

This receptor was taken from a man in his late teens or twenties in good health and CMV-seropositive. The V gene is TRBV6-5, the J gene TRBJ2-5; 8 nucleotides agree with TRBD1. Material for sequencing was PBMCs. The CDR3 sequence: CASTRTGGGETQYF. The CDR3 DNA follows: TGTGCCAGCACTAGAACAGGGGGAGGCGAGACCCAGTACTTC.